A single sample is the source of the 20 T cell receptor beta chains below, sequenced in a study of blood T cell repertoires in COVID-19. Sequencing used immunoSEQ multiplex PCR; TCRdb keeps in-frame clones, though not all of them. Counted here are under 300,000 clones, over 75% occurring once; the ten biggest clones make up around 2%. Sequencing used peripheral blood. The receptors here all came from a woman in her thirties or forties who had recovered from COVID-19.

The chain combines TRBV3-1 (or the pseudogene TRBV3-2) with TRBJ1-1; a weak D match, TRBD1 (6 bases). This CDR3 spans 15 amino acids. Germline V gene lookup returns CDR1 LGHDT and CDR2 YNNKEL (reference sequence). The ends were cut back, 2 bases at V and 2 bases at J, with 12 bases in the middle. CDR3 nucleotide sequence: TGTGCCAGCAGCCAACGAATAGGGGGAAACACTGAAGCTTTCTTT. As protein: CASSQRIGGNTEAFF.

The chain joins TRBV5-8 to TRBJ2-1; D uncertain. The V end lost 1 base, the J end lost 10 bases, and 9 bases lay between the germline ends. Germline assignment: CDR1 SGHTS and CDR2 YDEGEE. The CDR3 spans 12 residues. The CDR3 nucleotides are TGTGCCAGCAGCTTGTTCAGTTTGGAGCAGTTCTTC. It encodes CASSLFSLEQFF.

The chain recombines TRBV5-1 with TRBJ2-1; 8 positions match TRBD2. The CDR3 has 14 amino acids. V lost 3 bases to trimming and J lost 5 bases; unmatched junction nucleotides: 4. The germline V gene has CDR1 SGHRS and CDR2 YFSETQ. CDR3 in amino acids: CASSSGTRNNEQFF. The CDR3 DNA follows: TGCGCCAGCAGCTCCGGGACTAGAAACAATGAGCAGTTCTTC. Filled out from reference TRBV5-1 and TRBJ2-1, the complete variable domain reads KAGVTQTPRYLIKTRGQQVTLSCSPISGHRSVSWYQQTPGQGLQFLFEYFSETQRNKGNFPGRFSGRQFSNSRSEMNVSTLELGDSALYLCASSSGTRNNEQFFGPGTRLTVL.

The chain carries TRBV4-1 and TRBJ2-2; 10 bases map to TRBD1. This CDR3 contains 19 residues. Unmatched junction bases numbered 14, after V lost 4 bases and J lost 3 bases. Germline CDR1 reads MGHRA; CDR2 reads YSYEKL. As DNA, the CDR3 is TGCGCCAGCAGCCTCCGCCCCGACAGGGGGCCGATCTACACCGGGGAGCTGTTTTTT. This gives the protein CASSLRPDRGPIYTGELFF.

The chain links TRBV7-8 to TRBJ2-7; 9 positions match TRBD2. J was trimmed by 4 bases and V by 1 base; bases with no gene match: 8. CDR3 length equals 16 residues. CDR1 and CDR2 from the germline V gene are SGHVS and FQNEAQ. DNA for the CDR3: TGTGCCAGCAGCTTAGTCCCGGGACTAGCTTCTTACGAGCAGTACTTC. This translates into CASSLVPGLASYEQYF.

The sample holds a few counts of this clone. The chain is built from TRBV5-1 and TRBJ2-2, with 9 bases that match TRBD1. The CDR3 extends over 18 amino acids. V lost 3 bases, J lost 4 bases, and 13 bases stayed unmatched. CDR1 is SGHRS and CDR2 is YFSETQ in the germline V gene. CDR3 sequence reads: CASSSLSLTGGITGELFF. The DNA for the CDR3 is TGCGCCAGCAGCTCTCTTAGTCTGACAGGGGGAATCACCGGGGAGCTGTTTTTT.

This chain links TRBV6-1 with TRBJ1-1; weak D call: TRBD1 (5 bases). V lost 1 base and J lost 0, with 15 bases in between. The length of the CDR3 is 17 residues. Germline CDR1 MNHNS, CDR2 SASEGT. The CDR3 nucleotides read TGTGCCAGCAGTGAAGGGACAAATATGGATCTGAACACTGAAGCTTTCTTT. Protein product: CASSEGTNMDLNTEAFF.

This chain uses TRBV15 with TRBJ2-7; 10 positions agree with TRBD2. Germline-derived CDR1 and CDR2 are LNHNV and YYDKDF (reference sequence). V was pared by 5 bases and J by 3 bases, with 4 bases of the junction left unmatched. The CDR3 consists of 14 residues. CDR3 sequence reads: CATSPQRGGYEQYF. In DNA form, the CDR3 reads TGTGCCACCAGCCCACAGCGGGGGGGCTACGAGCAGTACTTC.

J is TRBJ2-7 and V is TRBV9; tentatively, D is TRBD2 (5 bases). Germline CDR1 SGDLS, CDR2 YYNGEE. The CDR3 extends over 15 amino acids. Trimming stripped 3 bases from V and 5 bases from J, with 18 bases between. The CDR3 DNA reads TGTGCCAGCAGCGAGATCGGGGAGAAAGGTAACGAGCAGTACTTC. It encodes CASSEIGEKGNEQYF.

V usage is TRBV28 and J usage is TRBJ2-2, with D perhaps matching TRBD1 (7 bases). Trimming removed 3 bases at V and 6 bases at J, with 14 bases between. CDR3 length: 15 amino acids. Germline CDR1 and CDR2: MDHEN and SYDVKM. CDR3 in amino acids: CASSFIQGGAGELFF. The CDR3 nucleotides are TGTGCCAGCAGTTTTATCCAGGGGGGAGCCGGGGAGCTGTTTTTT.

This sequence joins TRBV7-2 and TRBJ1-2, with TRBD1 matching over 10 bases. CDR3 length equals 15 residues. Germline V gene data show CDR1 as SGHTA and CDR2 as FQGNSA. V shed 1 base, J shed 6 bases, and the junction held 5 bases outside the gene matches. CDR3 loop: CASSLDRTGGNGYTF. DNA of the CDR3: TGTGCCAGCAGCTTAGATCGGACAGGGGGGAATGGCTACACCTTC.

CDR3 residues: CASSPRERSGANVLTF. CDR3 sequence (DNA): TGTGCCAGCTCACCAAGAGAACGCTCTGGGGCCAACGTCCTGACTTTC. The chain uses TRBV18 and TRBJ2-6; no firm D call. The CDR3 is 16 residues long. In germline, CDR1 is KGHSH, CDR2 LQKENI. V was trimmed by 2 bases and J by 0 bases, leaving 8 bases between them.

The rearrangement uses TRBV4-3 and TRBJ2-5; the D gene is possibly TRBD1 (6 bases). Between the trimmed V and J ends, which lost 0 bases and 4 bases, there was a span of 6 bases. This CDR3 contains 13 residues. Germline V gives CDR1 LGHNA, CDR2 YSLEER. DNA of the CDR3: TGCGCCAGCAGCCAAGACAGGGGAGAGACCCAGTACTTC. Its translation: CASSQDRGETQYF.

This rearrangement joins TRBV15 to TRBJ2-2; D perhaps matches TRBD2 (7 bases). Per the germline V gene, CDR1 is LNHNV and CDR2 is YYDKDF (reference sequence). This CDR3 has 18 residues. V lost 0 bases, J lost 2 bases, and 16 bases lay in between. In DNA form, the CDR3 reads TGTGCCACCAGCAGAGAGGCTTGGGGGGGCCCTAACACCGGGGAGCTGTTTTTT. It encodes CATSREAWGGPNTGELFF.

This chain uses TRBV29-1 with TRBJ2-7; no clear D gene. Trimming removed 7 bases from V and 2 bases from J, with 15 bases in between. Germline CDR1 and CDR2: SQVTM and ANQGSEA. CDR3 length: 13 residues. The chain's CDR3 is CSALGPGAYEQYF. The CDR3 DNA reads as TGCAGCGCCTTGGGCCCTGGCGCCTACGAGCAGTACTTC.

The chain recombines TRBV18 with TRBJ2-5, with 7 bases that match TRBD1. CDR1 KGHSH and CDR2 LQKENI come from the germline V gene. The CDR3 covers 14 residues. V was clipped by 3 bases and J by 5 bases; unmatched bases: 6. The CDR3 DNA follows: TGTGCCAGCTCACCCACGAGGGGGCGCGAGACCCAGTACTTC. Amino acid sequence: CASSPTRGRETQYF. Full variable domain (remainder filled in from reference TRBV18 and TRBJ2-5): NAGVMQNPRHLVRRRGQEARLRCSPMKGHSHVYWYRQLPEEGLKFMVYLQKENIIDESGMPKERFSAEFPKEGPSILRIQQVVRGDSAAYFCASSPTRGRETQYFGPGTRLLVL.

The V and J genes are TRBV6-1 and TRBJ2-5; 12 bases line up with TRBD2. Unmatched junction bases numbered 7, after V lost 1 base and J lost 7 bases. The CDR3 spans 16 residues. Germline loops: CDR1 MNHNS, CDR2 SASEGT. The DNA for the CDR3 is TGTGCCAGCAGTGAAGTAGTGACTAGCGGGAGCGGGACCCAGTACTTC. Its protein is CASSEVVTSGSGTQYF.

The J gene is TRBJ2-3, the V gene TRBV25-1; 7 bases agree with TRBD2. Germline assignment: CDR1 MGHDK and CDR2 SYGVNS. With V trimmed by 1 base and J by 5 bases, 6 bases remained unmatched. The CDR3 is 15 amino acids. In DNA, the CDR3 is TGTGCCAGCAGTGAATGGGAGGGAGGCCGAGATACGCAGTATTTT. Protein: CASSEWEGGRDTQYF.

V and J are TRBV29-1 and TRBJ2-1; D perhaps matches TRBD1 (5 bases). Per the germline V gene, CDR1 is SQVTM and CDR2 is ANQGSEA. V was shortened by 4 bases and J by 3 bases, with 10 bases between the two germline ends. The CDR3 runs to 13 residues. CDR3 sequence (DNA): TGCAGCGTTGCCAGGGATTTCTACAATGAGCAGTTCTTC. Translating it yields CSVARDFYNEQFF.

The J gene is TRBJ2-5, the V gene TRBV7-2; perhaps TRBD2 as D (6 bases). Per germline, CDR1 SGHTA and CDR2 FQGNSA. Trimming took off 1 base at V and 4 bases at J, with 10 bases between the two ends. The CDR3 contains 14 residues. Written as DNA, the CDR3 is TGTGCCAGCAGCTTAGATTCGGGGGTAGAGACCCAGTACTTC. Protein sequence: CASSLDSGVETQYF.